Listed below are T cell receptor beta chains from one sample, sequenced in a study of cytomegalovirus exposure and HLA in healthy donors. Method: immunoSEQ multiplex PCR; TCRdb's copy keeps in-frame clones and lacks some. Here the sample spans more than 250,000 clones, 87% being singletons. The sequenced sample was PBMCs. All receptors derive from a woman in her thirties in good health and CMV-seropositive. Each CDR3 is given with its conserved first and last residue. D genes are given only for firm matches. Clone size appears in some rows only: once, few, many, or a class for an expanded clone.

>.|TRBJ1-5|20|TRBV15|.
TGTGCCACCAGCAGAGGAGAAAGGGGAACTATCTGGATGGGCAATCAGCCCCAGCATTTT
CATSRGERGTIWMGNQPQHF
>.|TRBJ2-7|14|TRBV5-5|.
TGTGCCAGCAGCTTGGAGGCGGGACGCTACGAGCAGTACTTC
CASSLEAGRYEQYF
>.|TRBJ1-1|13|TRBV28|.
TGTGCCAGCAGTTTATTAGCGGGGTCTGAAGCTTTCTTT
CASSLLAGSEAFF
>.|TRBJ1-2|15|TRBV4-1|.
TGCGCCAGCAGAAGAGAGATAGTAGCTTTTTATGGCTACACCTTC
CASRREIVAFYGYTF
>.|TRBJ2-7|14|TRBV6-6|.
TGTGCCAGCAGTGACTCCGGGACTCTAATAGAGCAGTACTTC
CASSDSGTLIEQYF
>.|TRBJ2-5|13|TRBV5-5|.
TGTGCCAGCAGTTTAACCCCCTTCGAGACCCAGTACTTC
CASSLTPFETQYF
>TRBD1|TRBJ1-2|15|TRBV6-5|.
TGTGCCAGCAGTCCTGAGACAGGGGAAAACTATGGCTACACCTTC
CASSPETGENYGYTF
>TRBD1|TRBJ1-2|15|TRBV2|.
TGTGCCAGCAGTGATCGGACAGGGGGGTTTTGGGGCTACACCTTC
CASSDRTGGFWGYTF
>.|TRBJ1-2|16|TRBV6-6|.
TGTGCCAGGGGACCGGACAGTCCGCAATGGAGATATGGCTACACCTTC
CARGPDSPQWRYGYTF
>TRBD2|TRBJ2-3|18|TRBV7-7|.
TGTGCCAGCAGCTCCGGGACTAGCGAGCATTTGGGCACAGATACGCAGTATTTT
CASSSGTSEHLGTDTQYF
>TRBD2|TRBJ2-3|16|TRBV6-5|.
TGTGCCAGCAGTTACTTAGCGGGAGGGCCCACAGATACGCAGTATTTT
CASSYLAGGPTDTQYF
>.|TRBJ2-5|12|TRBV11-1|.
TGTGCCAGCAGCTTAAAGCGGGAGACCCAGTACTTC
CASSLKRETQYF
>.|TRBJ1-5|14|TRBV4-3|.
TGCGCCAGCAGCCAAGTTGTGGGGAATCAGCCCCAGCATTTT
CASSQVVGNQPQHF
>.|TRBJ2-7|13|TRBV29-1|.
TGCAGCGTCCCACTAGCAAACGTGAACGAGCAGTACTTC
CSVPLANVNEQYF
>.|TRBJ2-2|17|TRBV18|few
TGTGCCAGCTCACCATCTTCGCGCGGATCGAACACCGGGGAGCTGTTTTTT
CASSPSSRGSNTGELFF
>.|TRBJ2-7|12|TRBV27|.
TGTGCCAGCAGTCCCCAATGGAGGGAGCAGTACTTC
CASSPQWREQYF
>TRBD1|TRBJ1-5|14|TRBV6-1|.
TGTGCCAGCAGGACGACAGGGGGCGGTCAGCCCCAGCATTTT
CASRTTGGGQPQHF
>TRBD2|TRBJ2-3|16|TRBV7-3|once
TGTGCCAGCAGCCCATCTATAGCGGGAGTAGGAGATACGCAGTATTTT
CASSPSIAGVGDTQYF
>TRBD2|TRBJ2-3|17|TRBV5-6|.
TGTGCCAGCAGCTCCCGTTCCCTAGCGGGCCCCACAGATACGCAGTATTTT
CASSSRSLAGPTDTQYF
>TRBD2|TRBJ2-7|17|TRBV5-4|.
TGTGCCAGCAGCTTGTTTTCTAGCGGGGCTTCATTCTACGAGCAGTACTTC
CASSLFSSGASFYEQYF
>.|TRBJ1-5|12|TRBV7-2|few
TGTGCCAGCAGCCTTGAGGGAGGGACCCAGCATTTT
CASSLEGGTQHF
>.|TRBJ1-5|12|TRBV7-9|many
TGTGCCAGCAGCGACTCAAATCAGCCCCAGCATTTT
CASSDSNQPQHF
>TRBD1|TRBJ1-2|14|TRBV5-4|.
TGTGCCAGCAGCTCAACCGGGACAGTGACTAGCTACACCTTC
CASSSTGTVTSYTF
>.|TRBJ1-1|13|TRBV7-9|once
TGTGCCAGCAGCTTAGGGGTGGCTACTGAAGCTTTCTTT
CASSLGVATEAFF
>.|TRBJ1-1|15|TRBV7-6|.
TGTGCCAGCAGCTTAGATGGCTACATGAACACTGAAGCTTTCTTT
CASSLDGYMNTEAFF
>TRBD1|TRBJ2-7|14|TRBV9|.
TGTGCCAGCAGCGCCGGGACAGGGGACTACGAGCAGTACTTC
CASSAGTGDYEQYF
>TRBD1|TRBJ2-3|19|TRBV4-2|once
TGTGCCAGCAGCCAAGAGGGTCGCCAGGGGGAAACTTACACAGATACGCAGTATTTT
CASSQEGRQGETYTDTQYF
>.|TRBJ1-5|14|TRBV11-2|once
TGTGCCAGCAGCCCCCTCCAAAGCAATCAGCCCCAGCATTTT
CASSPLQSNQPQHF
>TRBD1|TRBJ1-5|19|TRBV5-4|.
TGTGCCAGCAGCTTGCCCGAGGACAGGGGGGGAAATAGCAATCAGCCCCAGCATTTT
CASSLPEDRGGNSNQPQHF
>TRBD2|TRBJ2-1|20|TRBV13|.
TGTGCCAGCAGCTTAGATATGGAGTCTAGCGGGAGAAGGCCCTACAATGAGCAGTTCTTC
CASSLDMESSGRRPYNEQFF
>TRBD2|TRBJ2-3|15|TRBV19|.
TGTGCCAGTAGTATAGGCGGGAGTATTACAGATACGCAGTATTTT
CASSIGGSITDTQYF
>.|TRBJ2-7|11|TRBV2|.
TGTGCCAGCAGAGTTTGGGACAAGCAGTACTTC
CASRVWDKQYF
>.|TRBJ1-1|14|TRBV4-2|.
TGTGCCAGCAGCCAAGAACGCAGGGGCACTGAAGCTTTCTTT
CASSQERRGTEAFF
>.|TRBJ2-1|12|TRBV29-1|.
TGCAGCGTCACAGGCTCCTACAATGAGCAGTTCTTC
CSVTGSYNEQFF
>.|TRBJ2-7|14|TRBV4-3|.
TGCGCCAGCAGCCAAGATCAGGGCCCCTACGAGCAGTACTTC
CASSQDQGPYEQYF
>TRBD1|TRBJ1-3|16|TRBV7-6|.
TGTGCCAGCAGCTTAGTAGACAGGGAGGATGGAAACACCATATATTTT
CASSLVDREDGNTIYF
>TRBD1|TRBJ2-7|15|TRBV28|.
TGTGCCAGCAGCCCCTTCAGGGGGCCCTACTACGAGCAGTACTTC
CASSPFRGPYYEQYF
>TRBD1|TRBJ1-1|14|TRBV19|.
TGTGCCAGTACCACGACAGGGATGAACACTGAAGCTTTCTTT
CASTTTGMNTEAFF
>.|TRBJ1-1|13|TRBV28|.
TGTGCCAGCAGTCTCCTCGGCGGGGCTGAAGCTTTCTTT
CASSLLGGAEAFF
>TRBD2|TRBJ2-1|17|TRBV27|.
TGTGCCAGCAGATATACCCCTGAGACTAGCTACGCCAATGAGCAGTTCTTC
CASRYTPETSYANEQFF
>.|TRBJ2-7|12|TRBV11-3|.
TGTGCCAGCAGCCGCGACAGCTACGAGCAGTACTTC
CASSRDSYEQYF
>.|TRBJ1-1|13|TRBV6-4|.
TGTGCCAGCAGTCGGCAGGGGAACACTGAAGCTTTCTTT
CASSRQGNTEAFF
>.|TRBJ2-7|13|TRBV27|.
TGTGCCAGCAGTTTGGCGCTGGGCTACGAGCAGTACTTC
CASSLALGYEQYF
>.|TRBJ1-4|12|TRBV10-2|.
TGCGCCAGCAGCGCCGGGGGGGAAAAACTGTTTTTT
CASSAGGEKLFF
>TRBD1|TRBJ1-2|10|TRBV29-1|.
TGCAGCGTGGACAGGGACGGCTACACCTTC
CSVDRDGYTF
>.|TRBJ1-5|14|TRBV5-5|.
TGTGCCAGCAGCTTGTTTCAGACCAATCAGCCCCAGCATTTT
CASSLFQTNQPQHF
>.|TRBJ2-7|18|TRBV21-1|.
TGTGCCAGCAGCAACGAGCCAAGGCCTAGCGGGGCTTCCTACGAGCAGTACTTC
CASSNEPRPSGASYEQYF
>.|TRBJ1-2|15|TRBV28|.
TGTGCCAGCAGTCCTCGGGGGCGGCGGGGCTATGGCTACACCTTC
CASSPRGRRGYGYTF
>TRBD2|TRBJ2-1|14|TRBV5-1|.
TGCGCCAGCAGGACCGGGACTAGCAACAATGAGCAGTTCTTC
CASRTGTSNNEQFF
>TRBD1|TRBJ1-5|16|TRBV19|few
TGTGCCAGTAGTATACAAGGGGACAGATCCAATCAGCCCCAGCATTTT
CASSIQGDRSNQPQHF
>TRBD2|TRBJ2-3|17|TRBV16|.
TGTGCCAGCAGCCAATCGAAAGCGGGGCGAAACACAGATACGCAGTATTTT
CASSQSKAGRNTDTQYF
>TRBD2|TRBJ2-1|14|TRBV27|.
TGTGCCAGCAGTTTAACGGCGGGAGGGCCTGAGCAGTTCTTC
CASSLTAGGPEQFF